Below, 23 T cell receptor beta chains from the same sample are listed, as sequenced in a study of blood T cell repertoires in COVID-19. Assay used: immunoSEQ multiplex PCR; TCRdb lists only in-frame clones, some missing. The table lists about 430,000 clones, more than 70% of them singletons. The material sequenced was PBMCs or T cells enriched from blood (not recorded which). The receptors were sampled from a woman aged 18-30 years who had been exposed to COVID-19.

This chain connects TRBV19 to TRBJ1-6; D not resolved. CDR1 and CDR2 (germline): LNHDA, SQIVND (reference sequence). Trimming removed 3 bases at V and 0 bases at J, with 9 bases between. The CDR3 runs to 16 residues. The CDR3 is CASSIASGSYNSPLHF. The CDR3 DNA reads as TGTGCCAGTAGTATCGCATCGGGCTCCTATAATTCACCCCTCCACTTT.

J is TRBJ1-4 and V is TRBV11-2, with 7 bases aligning to TRBD1. V lost 3 bases to trimming and J lost 11 bases; unmatched junction nucleotides: 3. This CDR3 has 12 residues. Germline values: CDR1 SGHAT, CDR2 FQNNGV. DNA of the CDR3: TGTGCCAGCAGCTTGACAGGGTACAAACTGTTTTTT. Translating gives CASSLTGYKLFF.

The genes are TRBV5-5 and TRBJ1-1, with 7 bases matching TRBD1. The length of the CDR3 is 17 residues. Losses at the gene ends were 0 bases for V and 1 base for J; bases not matched to a gene: 9. In germline, CDR1 is SGHKS, CDR2 YYEKEE (reference sequence). The CDR3 loop is CASSLGGLQGWNTEAFF. For the CDR3, the DNA is TGTGCCAGCAGCTTGGGGGGCCTACAGGGGTGGAACACTGAAGCTTTCTTT. Full variable domain (missing parts from reference TRBV5-5 and TRBJ1-1): DAGVTQSPTHLIKTRGQQVTLRCSPISGHKSVSWYQQVLGQGPQFIFQYYEKEERGRGNFPDRFSARQFPNYSSELNVNALLLGDSALYLCASSLGGLQGWNTEAFFGQGTRLTVV.

The genes are TRBV16 and TRBJ2-7, with a tentative D call TRBD1 (5 bases). Looked up from germline, CDR1 is KGHSY and CDR2 is FQNENV. This CDR3 has 15 amino acids. Trimming removed 1 base at V and 2 bases at J, with 12 bases between. CDR3 sequence reads: CASSQFKGATYEQYF. CDR3 nucleotides: TGTGCCAGCAGCCAATTTAAAGGGGCCACCTACGAGCAGTACTTC.

The gene calls are TRBV5-1 and TRBJ1-2, with D possibly TRBD1 on 6 matching bases. This CDR3 has 15 amino acids. V lost 6 bases and J 4 bases, leaving 19 bases between the germline ends. Germline CDR1 is SGHRS and CDR2 is YFSETQ. The CDR3 reads CASIPTSGASYGYTF. Here the CDR3 DNA reads TGCGCCAGCATACCGACTTCAGGGGCTTCCTATGGCTACACCTTC.

The chain uses TRBV21-1 and TRBJ1-3; TRBD1, the table's D call, was not compared with the DNA. TRBV21-1 is designated a pseudogene. The CDR3 runs to 16 residues. DNA for the CDR3: TGTGCCAGCAGCAAACGGGCCAGGGCCTCTGGAAACACCATATATTTT. This translates into CASSKRARASGNTIYF.

The chain is built from TRBV29-1 and TRBJ2-7; 14 positions agree with TRBD2. Germline trimming cut 6 bases from V and 8 bases from J; bases unmatched to any gene: 3. The CDR3 runs to 12 residues. Germline-derived CDR1 and CDR2 are SQVTM and ANQGSEA. The CDR3 loop reads CSVGLAGDKQYF. The CDR3 bases are TGCAGCGTGGGACTAGCGGGGGATAAGCAGTACTTC.

The chain combines TRBV11-2 with TRBJ2-7; tentative D call: TRBD2 (6 bases). CDR3 size: 15 residues. Germline assignment: CDR1 SGHAT and CDR2 FQNNGV. V was clipped by 3 bases and J by 0 bases, with 12 bases between them. As DNA, the CDR3 is TGTGCCAGCAGCTTGGGACTGGGCAGCTCCTACGAGCAGTACTTC. It codes for CASSLGLGSSYEQYF.

The chain combines TRBV9 with TRBJ1-1; a weak D match, TRBD1 (5 bases). The germline CDR1 and CDR2 sequences are SGDLS and YYNGEE. V lost 0 bases and J 4 bases, leaving 10 bases between the germline ends. The length of the CDR3 is 14 residues. The chain's CDR3 is CASSVAGGVTEAFF. The DNA of the CDR3 is TGTGCCAGCAGCGTAGCCGGGGGGGTCACTGAAGCTTTCTTT.

This sequence joins TRBV12-3 or TRBV12-4 and TRBJ1-5; D uncertain. This CDR3 has 13 residues. The V gene lost 2 bases and the J gene lost 5 bases, with 7 bases spanning the gap. The CDR3 region is CASSLYGDQPQHF. The CDR3 DNA sequence: TGTGCCAGCAGTTTATACGGGGATCAGCCCCAGCATTTT.

This clone was seen more than once but under ten times. This chain uses TRBV3-1 (or the pseudogene TRBV3-2) with TRBJ1-4, with a tentative D call TRBD1 (6 bases). From germline, CDR1 is LGHDT and CDR2 YNNKEL (reference sequence). The V gene lost 0 bases and the J gene lost 8 bases, with 16 bases spanning the gap. The CDR3 extends over 16 amino acids. CDR3 DNA: TGTGCCAGCAGCCAAGATATGGGCAGGGGCGGAGAAAAACTGTTTTTT. It is translated as CASSQDMGRGGEKLFF.

J is TRBJ1-1 and V is TRBV3-1 (or the pseudogene TRBV3-2); 7 positions match TRBD1. Germline-derived CDR1 and CDR2 are LGHDT and YNNKEL (reference sequence). This CDR3 comprises 14 residues. Trimming at V came to 6 bases and at J to 4 bases, leaving 8 bases not matched to a gene. CDR3 DNA sequence: TGTGCCAGCAGTCCACGACAGGGACTCACTGAAGCTTTCTTT. It translates to CASSPRQGLTEAFF.

Concerning this clone: This CDR3 is also generated by other DNA sequences in the sample. The chain recombines TRBV5-6 with TRBJ2-7; 7 nucleotides agree with TRBD1. After removal of 0 bases from V and 2 bases from J, the junction contained 2 bases not matched to a gene. Germline V CDR1 and CDR2: SGHDT, YYEEEE. This CDR3 is 14 amino acids long. The DNA for the CDR3 is TGTGCCAGCAGCTTGGGGCAGGGGGCCTACGAGCAGTACTTC. Amino acids: CASSLGQGAYEQYF.

A single count supports this clone. This rearrangement joins TRBV9 to TRBJ2-1, with D perhaps TRBD2 (5 bases). The V end lost 4 bases, the J end lost 0 bases, and 11 bases lay between the germline ends. The germline V gene encodes CDR1 SGDLS and CDR2 YYNGEE. The CDR3 loop spans 15 amino acids. The CDR3, as DNA: TGTGCCAGCAGCACACAAGGGAGCTCCTACAATGAGCAGTTCTTC. This translates into CASSTQGSSYNEQFF.

This chain uses TRBV27 with TRBJ1-1; D is possibly TRBD1 (5 bases). The CDR3 sequence is 14 residues long. Germline CDR1 MNHEY, CDR2 SMNVEV (reference sequence). V was trimmed by 6 bases and J by 1 base, leaving 12 bases between them. The CDR3, as DNA: TGTGCCAGCAGCTTGACAGACAAGAACACTGAAGCTTTCTTT. It yields the protein CASSLTDKNTEAFF.

The rearrangement uses TRBV5-1 and TRBJ2-7; TRBD1 matches 11 bases. Germline assignment: CDR1 SGHRS and CDR2 YFSETQ. The CDR3 is made up of 16 amino acids. The trim removed 0 bases at V and 4 bases at J, leaving 6 bases unmatched. CDR3 region: CASSLGRGTGGYEQYF. CDR3 sequence (DNA): TGCGCCAGCAGCTTGGGTCGCGGGACAGGGGGATACGAGCAGTACTTC.

The chain has TRBV7-6 and TRBJ2-1; no firm D call. The length of the CDR3 is 15 residues. The germline CDR1 and CDR2 sequences are SGHVS and FNYEAQ. Between the trimmed V and J ends, which lost 1 base and 3 bases, there was a span of 10 bases. CDR3 region: CASSLENRVYNEQFF. In DNA form, the CDR3 reads TGTGCCAGCAGCTTAGAAAACCGGGTCTACAATGAGCAGTTCTTC.

The gene calls are TRBV28 and TRBJ2-1; D uncertain. V was pared by 5 bases and J by 1 base, with 15 bases between. The length of the CDR3 is 16 residues. Germline CDR1 MDHEN, CDR2 SYDVKM. Here the CDR3 reads CASSSPLRNSYNEQFF. In DNA, the CDR3 is TGTGCCAGCAGTAGCCCACTCAGGAATTCCTACAATGAGCAGTTCTTC.

The chain couples TRBV7-2 to TRBJ1-4, with 7 bases fitting TRBD1. In germline, CDR1 is SGHTA, CDR2 FQGNSA. The CDR3 runs to 15 residues. J was trimmed by 5 bases and V by 2 bases; bases with no gene match: 5. CDR3 loop: CASSLQGVGNEKLFF. In nucleotides, the CDR3 is TGTGCCAGCAGCTTACAGGGGGTTGGGAATGAAAAACTGTTTTTT.

V gene TRBV6-5 combines with J gene TRBJ2-2; 9 bases agree with TRBD2. This CDR3 is 13 amino acids long. From germline, CDR1 is MNHEY and CDR2 SVGAGI. With 5 bases clipped from V and 6 bases from J, the junction kept 1 base outside the gene matches. CDR3: CASSRLAAGELFF. The CDR3 DNA sequence: TGTGCCAGCAGTCGACTAGCGGCCGGGGAGCTGTTTTTT.

This clone was seen a few times. This chain uses TRBV7-9 with TRBJ1-2, with 8 bases aligning to TRBD1. After removal of 1 base from V and 3 bases from J, the junction contained 4 bases not matched to a gene. Germline assignment: CDR1 SEHNR and CDR2 FQNEAQ (reference sequence). This CDR3 spans 15 amino acids. CDR3: CASSLGGQADYGYTF. CDR3 DNA: TGTGCCAGCAGCTTAGGGGGACAGGCAGACTATGGCTACACCTTC.

The gene calls are TRBV6-2 or TRBV6-3 and TRBJ2-1; D not certain. V was cut by 4 bases and J by 1 base, with 17 bases left in between. Germline V gene data show CDR1 as MNHEY and CDR2 as SVGEGT. The CDR3 has 17 residues. CDR3 DNA: TGTGCCAGCAGTTGGGTTACAACGGGTAGTTCCTACAATGAGCAGTTCTTC. This codes for CASSWVTTGSSYNEQFF.

The gene calls are TRBV10-3 and TRBJ1-1, with TRBD1 matching 8 bases. Trimming took 2 bases from V and 10 from J; bases not matched to a gene: 6. The CDR3 is made up of 13 amino acids. Germline-derived CDR1 and CDR2 are ENHRY and SYGVKD. This CDR3 is CAISEAGGKGAFF. The CDR3 region has the DNA TGTGCCATCAGTGAGGCAGGGGGCAAAGGAGCTTTCTTT.